Included here is one T cell receptor beta chain sequence, with context. What it binds is unknown. The data were obtained in a study of T cell responses to AZD1222 COVID-19 vaccine. Overall study results and limits: Every sample of the repertoires postdated the peak T cell response. Clonal diversity was possibly underestimated; the donors were predominantly white British and more often female. There were vaccine-associated CD4 TCRs across spike, dominant at 160-218 and 743-854.

Some clones are missing from TCRdb's copy, which holds only in-frame ones; the method was immunoSEQ multiplex PCR. This table holds 150,000 to 200,000 clones, approximately 93% found once. Germline V gene data show CDR1 as SGHRS and CDR2 as YFSETQ. CDR3 length: 15 amino acids. The trim removed 0 bases at V and 6 bases at J, leaving 4 bases unmatched. This specimen was peripheral blood, taken 28 days after the second AZD1222 dose. The chain couples TRBV5-1 to TRBJ1-5, with 9 bases identical to TRBD1. This TCR derives from an adult who received the AZD1222 COVID-19 vaccine. The CDR3 DNA sequence: TGCGCCAGCAGCTTGGAACCGGGACAGGGTCAGCCCCAGCATTTT. Translated, it gives CASSLEPGQGQPQHF.